The subject of this entry is one T cell receptor (beta chain). This clone has just one count. No antigen is known for it. Base qualities are missing; no much larger clone stands one base away. This record comes from a study of a mutant IDH1 vaccine in newly diagnosed glioma (dated by TCRdb to the early 2020s). Study-wide context: Vaccination started 4-6 weeks after radiotherapy alone, or was given together with temozolomide cycles in the groups whose treatment included chemotherapy. Peripheral blood was collected at six visits: V03 (baseline), V05, V07, V10, V12 and V13. Of the 25 to 40 treated patients, 62.5% were male and 37.5% were female, and the mean age was around 40 years. Prior to enrollment, standard therapy consisting of radiotherapy alone, temozolomide alone, or radiochemotherapy with temozolomide had been administered to patients, with the combination being received by most patients. For exploratory analyses, longitudinal TCRB deep sequencing was carried out in around 26 treated patients wherever samples were available. The week-35 safety follow-up was designated visit V12, and the week-47 end of study was designated visit V13.

Overall study outcomes, separate from this receptor: It was noted by the authors that analyses of patient blood samples could not be reproduced owing to sample limitations. Availability determined which PBMC samples were chosen for TCRB deep sequencing. Pseudoprogression seemed to be unrelated to changes in the top peripheral T cell clonotypes found by TCRB sequencing. Across multiple MHC alleles, vaccine-induced immune responses were seen in just over 90% of patients.

The CDR3 sequence holds 12 residues, the cysteine and phenylalanine included. Just CDR3 DNA is preserved here, 36 bases in frame from base 1. Per the germline V gene, MNHNS is the CDR1 and SASEGT is the CDR2. The V end gives up 6 bases and the J end 8 bases, leaving 5 bases in the junction not matched to a gene. Libraries came from the immunoSEQ multiplex PCR assay. Rearranged TCR beta chain sequences were amplified with the hsTCRB Kit following the manufacturer's protocol. Sequencing of TCRB libraries was carried out on an Illumina MiSeq. As for the authors' bioinformatics: The proprietary platform of the kit vendor was used for demultiplexing, trimming and gene mapping. TCRdb limited this immuneACCESS table to in-frame rearrangements with V and J called. A share of clones is missing; checked studies link under half to unresolved V genes, and the rest is unexplained. V and J calls and clone size are as listed in that table; D and trimming were resolved from the DNA. This sample comprises tens of thousands of clones, over 75% of them detected only once. The leading ten clones occupy just under 5% of the sample.

Sample time point, as interpreted from the label and publication: week 47, end of study. A 20-mer mutant IDH1 peptide at 300 micrograms in Montanide made up each vaccine dose, which was injected subcutaneously together with topical imiquimod. Patients were given eight vaccinations, in weeks 1, 3, 5, 7, 11, 15, 19 and 23, which matched visits V03 through V10. The donors had newly diagnosed IDH1-mutant astrocytomas of WHO grade 3 or 4 that showed loss of nuclear ATRX. The samples were drawn from NOA16, a multicentre, single-arm, open-label phase I trial in Germany that tested a mutant IDH1 peptide vaccine in humans for the first time. Genomic DNA for TCRB sequencing was extracted from EDTA blood using the DNeasy Blood and Tissue Kit.

The source was PBMCs, collected from a glioma patient whose treatment included an IDH1 peptide vaccine. The receptor chain draws on TRBV6-1 and TRBJ1-2; 8 bases in the middle match TRBD1. The sequence was collected from a woman between 40 and 55 years old with glioma. Some clones in this sample may be carry-over from other donors' samples. The DNA sequence is TGTGCCAGCAGGAGGGACAGGTGGGGCTACACCTTC. It encodes CASRRDRWGYTF.